Following are 23 T cell receptor beta chains from one sample sequenced in a study of cytomegalovirus exposure and HLA in healthy donors. With 60 Vbeta and 13 Jbeta primers, the PCR was carried out. Profiling relied on immunoSEQ multiplex PCR, and the TCRdb table lists in-frame clones only, not all of them. The sample consists of about 140,000 clones, roughly 80% of them appearing once. Sequencing input: PBMCs. The receptors here all came from a female donor in good health and CMV-seronegative.

This chain uses TRBV28 with TRBJ1-2; D uncertain. Per germline, CDR1 MDHEN and CDR2 SYDVKM. This CDR3 has 14 residues. The ends were cut back, 4 bases at V and 5 bases at J, with 14 bases in the middle. The CDR3 DNA reads TGTGCCAGCAGTTCCCCGGTATTTGAGTATGGCTACACCTTC. Translation: CASSSPVFEYGYTF.

This sequence joins TRBV6-5 and TRBJ2-5; unclear D gene. Germline CDR1 is MNHEY and CDR2 is SVGAGI. The CDR3 length is 11 residues. The V end was cut by 2 bases, the J end by 12 bases, with 10 bases between. CDR3 sequence reads: CASSYGRDEYF. The CDR3 nucleotides are TGTGCCAGCAGTTACGGGCGAGACGAGTACTTC.

The chain has TRBV7-9 and TRBJ1-3; D perhaps matches TRBD1 (5 bases). The CDR3 has 18 residues. CDR1 SEHNR and CDR2 FQNEAQ come from the germline V gene (reference sequence). V was clipped by 4 bases and J by 2 bases, with 21 bases between them. CDR3 sequence reads: CASSSTRAGGRTGNTIYF. CDR3 bases: TGTGCCAGCAGCTCCACGCGGGCCGGGGGGAGGACTGGAAACACCATATATTTT. Together with reference TRBV7-9 and TRBJ1-3, the CDR3 gives the full variable domain: DTGVSQNPRHKITKRGQNVTFRCDPISEHNRLYWYRQTLGQGPEFLTYFQNEAQLEKSRLLSDRFSAERPKGSFSTLEIQRTEQGDSAMYLCASSSTRAGGRTGNTIYFGEGSWLTVV.

The chain joins TRBV5-1 to TRBJ2-3; D possibly corresponds to TRBD1 (7 bases). The CDR3 has 15 residues. V was cut by 0 bases and J by 4 bases, with 12 bases left in between. Germline assignment: CDR1 SGHRS and CDR2 YFSETQ. The CDR3 DNA reads as TGCGCCAGCAGCTTGGGACAGGGAGGCCCAGATACGCAGTATTTT. Translating gives CASSLGQGGPDTQYF.

The gene calls are TRBV25-1 and TRBJ1-1; no reliable D call. The CDR3 is 11 amino acids. Trimming removed 6 bases from V and 7 bases from J, with 9 bases in between. Germline V gene data show CDR1 as MGHDK and CDR2 as SYGVNS. The CDR3 bases are TGTGCCAGCAGAGAGGTCGGTGAAGCTTTCTTT. Amino acid sequence: CASREVGEAFF. The variable domain in full, completed from reference TRBV25-1 and TRBJ1-1, reads EADIYQTPRYLVIGTGKKITLECSQTMGHDKMYWYQQDPGMELHLIHYSYGVNSTEKGDLSSESTVSRIRTEHFPLTLESARPSHTSQYLCASREVGEAFFGQGTRLTVV.

The rearrangement joins TRBV4-1 to TRBJ2-5; 9 bases fit TRBD2. The V gene end was trimmed by 4 bases and the J gene end by 2 bases; junction bases not matched to a gene: 11. The CDR3 has 17 amino acids. Germline V gives CDR1 MGHRA, CDR2 YSYEKL. The CDR3 sequence is CASSRGASGMVQETQYF. Written as DNA, the CDR3 is TGCGCCAGCAGCCGAGGGGCTAGCGGGATGGTTCAAGAGACCCAGTACTTC.

The chain recombines TRBV4-1 with TRBJ1-1; tentatively, D is TRBD1 (6 bases). Per germline, CDR1 MGHRA and CDR2 YSYEKL. V was clipped by 3 bases and J by 5 bases, with 16 bases between them. The CDR3 is 15 residues long. CDR3 region: CASSQVQGGGTEAFF. CDR3 nucleotides: TGCGCCAGCAGCCAGGTACAGGGCGGTGGTACTGAAGCTTTCTTT.

This clone was seen a single time. The chain recombines TRBV6-1 with TRBJ1-5, with 8 bases matching TRBD1. The germline gives CDR1 MNHNS, CDR2 SASEGT. This CDR3 spans 15 amino acids. Trimming cost V 6 bases and J 4 bases; bases outside gene matches: 8. The CDR3 is CASRPTDRGNQPQHF. The CDR3 DNA reads TGTGCCAGCAGGCCCACTGACAGGGGAAATCAGCCCCAGCATTTT.

The sample holds one count of this clone. This chain links TRBV29-1 with TRBJ1-2; 9 nucleotides agree with TRBD1. After removal of 4 bases from V and 5 bases from J, the junction contained 5 bases not matched to a gene. CDR3 size: 13 residues. Per germline, CDR1 SQVTM and CDR2 ANQGSEA. DNA for the CDR3: TGCAGCGTTGTACAGGGGGCTGAGTATGGCTACACCTTC. Protein: CSVVQGAEYGYTF.

The chain recombines TRBV4-2 with TRBJ2-3, with 8 bases fitting TRBD2. The CDR3 spans 18 residues. The germline gives CDR1 LGHNA, CDR2 YNFKEQ. Losses at the gene ends were 1 base for V and 3 bases for J; bases not matched to a gene: 12. The DNA for the CDR3 is TGTGCCAGCAGCCAAGGGGCTGGAGCGGGAGCAGGGACAGATACGCAGTATTTT. Its protein product is CASSQGAGAGAGTDTQYF.

V is TRBV11-3 and J is TRBJ2-3; no clear D gene. V shed 5 bases and J shed 3 bases, with 15 bases lying between them. This CDR3 contains 15 residues. CDR1 is SGHNT and CDR2 is YENEEA in the germline V gene. CDR3 sequence reads: CASSRTLSGTDTQYF. The CDR3 DNA sequence: TGTGCCAGCAGCCGAACTTTAAGTGGTACAGATACGCAGTATTTT.

The J gene is TRBJ2-3, the V gene TRBV11-2; 7 bases fit TRBD1. The CDR3 runs to 16 residues. Germline V gene sequence: CDR1 SGHAT, CDR2 FQNNGV. V trimming: 1 base; J trimming: 1 base; junction bases outside the gene matches: 5. CDR3 in DNA: TGTGCCAGCAGCTTAGCGTTTAGGGGGCGCACAGATACGCAGTATTTT. Translation gives CASSLAFRGRTDTQYF.

The chain carries TRBV14 and TRBJ1-3; D remains ambiguous. The CDR3 is made up of 14 amino acids. V lost 2 bases and J lost 4, with 9 bases in between. Looked up from germline, CDR1 is SGHDN and CDR2 is FVKESK. CDR3 DNA: TGTGCCAGCAGCCAACTTCCGGAGGGAAACACCATATATTTT. It is translated as CASSQLPEGNTIYF.

The rearrangement links TRBV27 to TRBJ2-2; D possibly corresponds to TRBD1 (6 bases). V lost 5 bases, J lost 7 bases, and 17 bases lay in between. The CDR3 consists of 15 residues. Germline loops: CDR1 MNHEY, CDR2 SMNVEV (reference sequence). CDR3 region: CASSPPRDISGELFF. Here the CDR3 DNA reads TGTGCCAGCAGTCCCCCCCGGGACATAAGCGGGGAGCTGTTTTTT.

The V gene is TRBV5-1, the J gene TRBJ1-2; D possibly corresponds to TRBD1 (6 bases). Trimming left V 0 bases short and J 4 bases short, with 13 bases between. CDR1 and CDR2 (germline): SGHRS, YFSETQ. The CDR3 runs 15 residues. Here the CDR3 DNA reads TGCGCCAGCAGCTTGGCCGGGGGGCAAGGCTATGGCTACACCTTC. Encoded protein: CASSLAGGQGYGYTF. The variable domain in full, completed from reference TRBV5-1 and TRBJ1-2, reads KAGVTQTPRYLIKTRGQQVTLSCSPISGHRSVSWYQQTPGQGLQFLFEYFSETQRNKGNFPGRFSGRQFSNSRSEMNVSTLELGDSALYLCASSLAGGQGYGYTFGSGTRLTVV.

The chain joins TRBV27 to TRBJ2-3; no clear D. The germline gives CDR1 MNHEY, CDR2 SMNVEV (reference sequence). Trimming left V 5 bases short and J 0 bases short, with 18 bases between. The CDR3 has 17 residues. As DNA, the CDR3 is TGTGCCAGCAGTCCAGGCAGGTCGCGCCACAGCACAGATACGCAGTATTTT. This codes for CASSPGRSRHSTDTQYF.

The chain recombines TRBV27 with TRBJ2-5, with 11 bases identical to TRBD2. CDR3 length: 13 amino acids. The germline CDR1 and CDR2 sequences are MNHEY and SMNVEV (reference sequence). V lost 6 bases to trimming and J lost 11 bases; unmatched junction nucleotides: 8. The DNA of the CDR3 is TGTGCCAGCAGCCAACTAGCGGGAGAAGAGCAGTACTTC. Translated: CASSQLAGEEQYF.

The chain recombines TRBV7-6 with TRBJ1-5; 7 bases fit TRBD1. The CDR3 runs to 13 residues. Germline CDR1 reads SGHVS; CDR2 reads FNYEAQ. Trimming at V came to 6 bases and at J to 7 bases, leaving 6 bases not matched to a gene. The CDR3 DNA reads as TGTGCCAGCAGTAGACAGGGCCGGCAGCCCCAGCATTTT. This sequence encodes CASSRQGRQPQHF. Variable domain in full (rest from reference TRBV7-6 and TRBJ1-5): GAGVSQSPRYKVTKRGQDVALRCDPISGHVSLYWYRQALGQGPEFLTYFNYEAQQDKSGLPNDRFSAERPEGSISTLTIQRTEQRDSAMYRCASSRQGRQPQHFGDGTRLSIL.

The chain carries TRBV7-9 and TRBJ1-3; TRBD1 aligns across 9 bases. Germline CDR1 reads SEHNR; CDR2 reads FQNEAQ (reference sequence). This CDR3 spans 16 amino acids. V was clipped by 6 bases and J by 8 bases; unmatched bases: 14. The CDR3 sequence: CASSRTVDRGSDTIYF. The CDR3 DNA reads as TGTGCCAGCAGTCGTACCGTCGACAGGGGGTCGGACACCATATATTTT.

The J gene is TRBJ1-2, the V gene TRBV28; 7 bases are shared with TRBD1. The V and J ends lost 7 bases and 0 bases, in that order; junction bases with no gene match: 8. CDR3 length: 15 residues. CDR1 is MDHEN and CDR2 is SYDVKM in the germline V gene. The CDR3 DNA is TGTGCCAGCAACGCGGAGGGGGCTGCTAACTATGGCTACACCTTC. This encodes CASNAEGAANYGYTF.

This clone was detected only a few times. The rearrangement uses TRBV2 and TRBJ1-1, with D maybe TRBD1 (5 bases). Trimming left V 6 bases short and J 4 bases short, with 15 bases between. The germline V gene has CDR1 SNHLY and CDR2 FYNNEI. This CDR3 is built from 14 residues. This CDR3 is CASRTQGGATEAFF. The CDR3 DNA reads as TGTGCCAGCAGGACCCAGGGAGGTGCCACTGAAGCTTTCTTT.

The chain recombines TRBV25-1 with TRBJ2-1; no reliable D call. CDR1 MGHDK and CDR2 SYGVNS come from the germline V gene. The CDR3 covers 11 residues. V lost 4 bases and J lost 6, with 4 bases in between. This chain's CDR3 is CASSVINEQFF. Here the CDR3 DNA reads TGTGCCAGCAGTGTTATCAATGAGCAGTTCTTC.

The J gene is TRBJ2-2, the V gene TRBV27; tentatively, D is TRBD1 (5 bases). Trimming pared 2 bases from V and 5 bases from J, leaving 12 bases between. The CDR3 covers 15 residues. Germline CDR1 reads MNHEY; CDR2 reads SMNVEV (reference sequence). As DNA, the CDR3 is TGTGCCAGCAGTTTACTCGGACAAGGGACCGGGGAGCTGTTTTTT. This codes for CASSLLGQGTGELFF.